This T cell receptor (beta chain) was identified during a study of blood T cell repertoires in COVID-19. This clone was counted between two and nine times. Repertoires were generated with immunoSEQ multiplex PCR, while TCRdb's copy carries only in-frame clones and drops some. The sample records 17,000 or so clones, roughly 78% being singletons. Material for sequencing was peripheral blood. The receptor comes from a man aged 55 to 70 with active or convalescent COVID-19.

The CDR3 region is CASTNLGGYEQYF. In DNA, the CDR3 is TGTGCCAGCACTAATTTGGGGGGCTACGAGCAGTACTTC. This chain uses TRBV6-6 with TRBJ2-7, with D possibly being TRBD2 (6 bases). CDR1 and CDR2 (germline): MNHNY, SVGAGI (reference sequence). The CDR3 spans 13 residues. V dropped 7 bases and J dropped 3 bases, with 13 bases sitting between them.